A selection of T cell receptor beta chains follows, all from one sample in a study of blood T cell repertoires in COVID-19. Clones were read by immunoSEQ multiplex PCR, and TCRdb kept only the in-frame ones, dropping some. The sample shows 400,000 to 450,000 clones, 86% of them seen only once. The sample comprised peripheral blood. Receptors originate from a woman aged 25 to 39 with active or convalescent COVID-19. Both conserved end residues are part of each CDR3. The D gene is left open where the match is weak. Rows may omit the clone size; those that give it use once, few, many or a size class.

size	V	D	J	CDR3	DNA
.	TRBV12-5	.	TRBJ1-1	CASGLHDNSLSTEAFF	TGTGCTAGTGGTTTGCATGACAACTCCCTTAGCACTGAAGCTTTCTTT
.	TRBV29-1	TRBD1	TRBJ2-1	CSGQGDTFVEQFF	TGCAGCGGGCAGGGGGACACCTTCGTTGAGCAGTTCTTC
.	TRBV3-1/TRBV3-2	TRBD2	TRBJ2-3	CASSQGGTSGSDTQYF	TGTGCCAGCAGCCAAGGGGGGACTAGCGGTTCAGATACGCAGTATTTT
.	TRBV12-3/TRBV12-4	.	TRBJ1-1	CASSALRTLAFF	TGTGCCAGCAGTGCCCTCCGGACTTTGGCTTTCTTT
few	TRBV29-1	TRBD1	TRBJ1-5	CSVKEGGGQPQHF	TGCAGCGTAAAAGAAGGGGGCGGTCAGCCCCAGCATTTT
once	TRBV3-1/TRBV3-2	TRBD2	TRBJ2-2	CASSPTRGLANTGELFF	TGTGCCAGCAGCCCAACACGAGGACTAGCGAACACCGGGGAGCTGTTTTTT
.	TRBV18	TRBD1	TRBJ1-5	CASSPQGADNQPQHF	TGTGCCAGCTCACCCCAGGGGGCGGACAATCAGCCCCAGCATTTT
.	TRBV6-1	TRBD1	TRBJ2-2	CASSEHGQGTGELFF	TGTGCCAGCAGTGAACACGGACAGGGAACCGGGGAGCTGTTTTTT
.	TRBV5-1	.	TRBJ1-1	CASSLGTWGTEAFF	TGCGCCAGCAGCTTGGGGACATGGGGCACTGAAGCTTTCTTT
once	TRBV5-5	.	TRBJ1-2	CASSPPGWGYTF	TGTGCCAGCAGCCCACCGGGATGGGGCTACACCTTC
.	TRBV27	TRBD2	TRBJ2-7	CASSFQRDYEQYF	TGTGCCAGCAGTTTCCAGCGGGACTACGAGCAGTACTTC
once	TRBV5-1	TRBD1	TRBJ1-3	CASSLETGNTIYF	TGCGCCAGCAGCTTGGAGACAGGGAACACCATATATTTT
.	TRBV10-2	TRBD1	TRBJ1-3	CASSAGTVSMTGNTIYF	TGCGCCAGCAGTGCTGGGACAGTGTCCATGACTGGAAACACCATATATTTT
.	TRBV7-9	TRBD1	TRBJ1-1	CASSQTGATADTEAFF	TGTGCCAGCAGCCAAACAGGGGCGACGGCGGATACTGAAGCTTTCTTT
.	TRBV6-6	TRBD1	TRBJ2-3	CASSPPTGSPNTDTQYF	TGTGCCAGCAGTCCCCCGACAGGGTCCCCTAACACAGATACGCAGTATTTT
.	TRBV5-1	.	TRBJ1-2	CASSVTGIYGYTF	TGCGCCAGCAGCGTTACAGGGATCTATGGCTACACCTTC
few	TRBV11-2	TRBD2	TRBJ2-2	CASSLGTGGTSYTGELFF	TGTGCCAGCAGCTTAGGGACCGGCGGGACTAGCTACACCGGGGAGCTGTTTTTT